These 29 T cell receptor beta chains were all obtained from the same sample, sequenced in a study of beta chain features in type 1 diabetes. General study results and limits: There was a moderate but significant shortening of TCRB CDR3s in all four CD4+ subsets of Type 1 diabetes patients.

These receptors lack a known antigen. Expressed TCRB transcripts were sequenced after all isolated RNA was converted to cDNA. The table came from immunoSEQ multiplex PCR; TCRdb's copy has only in-frame clones and leaves some out. The sample holds around 180,000 clones, approximately 7.8% seen once. The specimen was central memory CD4+ T cells from blood. All receptors come from a woman between 40 and 55 years old with type 1 diabetes.

There are a few counts of this clone. The chain uses TRBV18 and TRBJ1-6, with TRBD1 matching over 8 bases. The CDR3 is made up of 12 amino acids. Germline lookup yields CDR1 KGHSH and CDR2 LQKENI. The junction had 1 base not matched to a gene; V was cut back by 3 bases and J by 12 bases. The CDR3 is CASSPTGGPLHF. The CDR3 DNA sequence: TGTGCCAGCTCACCTACAGGGGGACCCCTCCACTTT. The variable domain in full, with the rest retrieved from reference TRBV18 and TRBJ1-6, is NAGVMQNPRHLVRRRGQEARLRCSPMKGHSHVYWYRQLPEEGLKFMVYLQKENIIDESGMPKERFSAEFPKEGPSILRIQQVVRGDSAAYFCASSPTGGPLHFGNGTRLTVT.

V and J are TRBV27 and TRBJ1-5; 7 nucleotides match TRBD1. This CDR3 has 15 residues. CDR1 is MNHEY, CDR2 SMNVEV, per germline (reference sequence). Trimming at V came to 6 bases and at J to 0 bases, leaving 5 bases not matched to a gene. CDR3 DNA: TGTGCCAGCAGGGGCAGGGGGAATAGCAATCAGCCCCAGCATTTT. Protein product: CASRGRGNSNQPQHF.

This clone was observed a few times. The chain carries TRBV4-2 and TRBJ2-2; TRBD1 matches at 7 bases. Germline values: CDR1 LGHNA, CDR2 YNFKEQ. With 4 bases clipped from V and 3 bases from J, the junction kept 8 bases outside the gene matches. The CDR3 runs 16 residues. CDR3 DNA: TGTGCCAGCAGCCGGGTAGGGACAGCAGACACCGGGGAGCTGTTTTTT. The encoded protein is CASSRVGTADTGELFF.

This clone was detected only a few times. This CDR3 is also generated by other DNA sequences in the sample. This rearrangement joins TRBV19 to TRBJ2-5, with D unresolved. Trimming removed 3 bases at V and 5 bases at J, with 4 bases between. Per the germline V gene, CDR1 is LNHDA and CDR2 is SQIVND (reference sequence). This CDR3 contains 11 residues. Written as DNA, the CDR3 is TGTGCCAGTAGTATCCGGGAGACCCAGTACTTC. Encoded protein: CASSIRETQYF.

The chain uses TRBV2 and TRBJ1-1; 9 nucleotides match TRBD1. CDR3 length equals 13 residues. V trimming: 6 bases; J trimming: 4 bases; junction bases outside the gene matches: 3. Germline CDR1 is SNHLY and CDR2 is FYNNEI. This chain's CDR3 is CASRGQGITEAFF. Written as DNA, the CDR3 is TGTGCCAGCAGAGGACAGGGGATCACTGAAGCTTTCTTT.

This clone was seen a few times. CDR3 sequence: CASSSLAGRGGEQFF. CDR3 sequence (DNA): TGCGCCAGCAGCTCACTAGCGGGACGCGGCGGTGAGCAGTTCTTC. The genes are TRBV5-1 and TRBJ2-1; 10 positions match TRBD2. Germline trimming cut 3 bases from V and 9 bases from J; bases unmatched to any gene: 9. CDR1 is SGHRS and CDR2 is YFSETQ in the germline V gene. CDR3 length equals 15 residues. Supplemented by reference TRBV5-1 and TRBJ2-1, the full variable domain reads KAGVTQTPRYLIKTRGQQVTLSCSPISGHRSVSWYQQTPGQGLQFLFEYFSETQRNKGNFPGRFSGRQFSNSRSEMNVSTLELGDSALYLCASSSLAGRGGEQFFGPGTRLTVL.

This clone was observed a few times. J is TRBJ2-1 and V is TRBV9; TRBD1 agrees at 9 bases. CDR3 length: 16 residues. Germline-derived CDR1 and CDR2 are SGDLS and YYNGEE. Germline trimming cut 0 bases from V and 7 bases from J; bases unmatched to any gene: 8. In nucleotides, the CDR3 is TGTGCCAGCAGCGTAGGTCCCCACAGGGGGCTTAATGAGCAGTTCTTC. It codes for CASSVGPHRGLNEQFF.

This clone was observed many times. The chain recombines TRBV2 with TRBJ2-7, with 13 bases aligning to TRBD2. V was clipped by 6 bases and J by 7 bases; unmatched bases: 0. The CDR3 loop spans 12 amino acids. The germline CDR1 and CDR2 sequences are SNHLY and FYNNEI. This chain's CDR3 is CASRGLAGEQYF. In nucleotides, the CDR3 is TGTGCCAGCAGGGGACTAGCGGGAGAGCAGTACTTC.

The table lists this clone with many counts. The chain links TRBV7-2 to TRBJ2-7, with 8 bases matching TRBD1. The CDR3 has 14 amino acids. The germline gives CDR1 SGHTA, CDR2 FQGNSA. The J segment lost 1 base and the V segment lost 5 bases, leaving 4 bases of the junction unmatched. This CDR3 reads CASSPGQASYEQYF. DNA of the CDR3: TGTGCCAGCAGCCCGGGACAGGCTTCCTACGAGCAGTACTTC. Full variable domain (rest looked up from reference TRBV7-2 and TRBJ2-7): GAGVSQSPSNKVTEKGKDVELRCDPISGHTALYWYRQSLGQGLEFLIYFQGNSAPDKSGLPSDRFSAERTGGSVSTLTIQRTQQEDSAVYLCASSPGQASYEQYFGPGTRLTVT.

There are many counts of this clone. The V gene is TRBV7-9, the J gene TRBJ1-5, with a possible D match to TRBD1 (6 bases). The CDR3 has 16 residues. Germline V CDR1 and CDR2: SEHNR, FQNEAQ (reference sequence). The V and J ends lost 3 bases and 1 base respectively, with 13 bases between them. The CDR3 reads CASSFGRGVSNQPQHF. The DNA of the CDR3 is TGTGCCAGCAGCTTCGGCAGGGGTGTGAGCAATCAGCCCCAGCATTTT.

Of note for this clone: The identical CDR3 is also encoded by other nucleotide sequences in the sample. The gene calls are TRBV4-2 and TRBJ1-2; 7 positions match TRBD1. CDR3 length equals 12 residues. The V and J ends lost 1 base and 7 bases, in that order; junction bases with no gene match: 0. The V gene's germline CDR1 is LGHNA and CDR2 YNFKEQ. The CDR3 region has the DNA TGTGCCAGCAGCCAAGGACAGGGTGGCTACACCTTC. Translation gives CASSQGQGGYTF.

This clone was seen a few times. The chain combines TRBV6-6 with TRBJ1-2; weak D call: TRBD1 (5 bases). The CDR3 consists of 15 residues. Germline assignment: CDR1 MNHNY and CDR2 SVGAGI (reference sequence). V was pared by 5 bases and J by 5 bases, with 18 bases between. The CDR3 spells CASSPLPESGYGYTF. The CDR3 nucleotides are TGTGCCAGCAGTCCATTGCCGGAGTCAGGGTATGGCTACACCTTC.

The chain has TRBV7-2 and TRBJ2-3, with a possible D match to TRBD1 (5 bases). CDR3 size: 16 residues. Trimming stripped 4 bases from V and 2 bases from J, with 16 bases between. CDR1 is SGHTA, CDR2 FQGNSA, per germline. CDR3 residues: CASSSPRQQLTDTQYF. The CDR3 coding sequence is TGTGCCAGCAGCTCCCCTCGACAGCAACTCACAGATACGCAGTATTTT.

In its sample, this clone was seen a few times. This chain joins TRBV19 and TRBJ1-2, with TRBD1 identical over 7 bases. This CDR3 comprises 14 residues. V was pared by 7 bases and J by 2 bases, with 7 bases of the junction left unmatched. Germline V gene sequence: CDR1 LNHDA, CDR2 SQIVND (reference sequence). CDR3 nucleotides: TGTGCCAGTAACCGCGAACAGGGGAACTATGGCTACACCTTC. Amino acids: CASNREQGNYGYTF.

The V call is TRBV29-1, the J call TRBJ2-7, with a tentative D call TRBD2 (6 bases). Germline lookup yields CDR1 SQVTM and CDR2 ANQGSEA. The V end was cut by 4 bases, the J end by 0 bases, with 10 bases between. The CDR3 consists of 13 residues. Here the CDR3 DNA reads TGCAGCGTTGCCCGGACTAACTCCTACGAGCAGTACTTC. It is translated as CSVARTNSYEQYF.

This chain uses TRBV7-2 with TRBJ2-1; perhaps TRBD2 as D (5 bases). CDR3 length: 15 amino acids. Trimming took off 5 bases at V and 5 bases at J, with 16 bases between the two ends. From germline, CDR1 is SGHTA and CDR2 FQGNSA. DNA for the CDR3: TGTGCCAGCAGCGCCTCCCGGGATCTGCACAATGAGCAGTTCTTC. Protein product: CASSASRDLHNEQFF.

The V call is TRBV10-3, the J call TRBJ1-1; D is ambiguous. Trimming left V 4 bases short and J 1 base short, with 7 bases between. The CDR3 runs 13 residues. Looked up from germline, CDR1 is ENHRY and CDR2 is SYGVKD. CDR3 nucleotide sequence: TGTGCCATCAGTGGCGCCGGGAACACTGAAGCTTTCTTT. Amino acids: CAISGAGNTEAFF.

The CDR3 DNA sequence: TGTGCCAGCAGTTCTCCCGCCTTAGGGGACTATGGCTACACCTTC. Its protein product is CASSSPALGDYGYTF. This chain uses TRBV6-5 with TRBJ1-2; tentatively, D is TRBD1 (5 bases). This CDR3 is 15 amino acids long. Germline CDR1 MNHEY, CDR2 SVGAGI. V lost 4 bases, J lost 3 bases, and 15 bases lay in between.

This clone was counted only a few times. J is TRBJ1-5 and V is TRBV6-1; 10 bases fit TRBD1. CDR1 and CDR2 from the germline V gene are MNHNS and SASEGT. The CDR3 totals 13 residues. The J segment lost 7 bases and the V segment lost 5 bases, leaving 2 bases of the junction unmatched. CDR3 protein: CASSRDRGQPQHF. The DNA of the CDR3 is TGTGCCAGCAGTCGGGACAGGGGCCAGCCCCAGCATTTT.

The chain carries TRBV5-5 and TRBJ1-5; 8 nucleotides agree with TRBD1. With V trimmed by 4 bases and J by 3 bases, 6 bases remained unmatched. The germline gives CDR1 SGHKS, CDR2 YYEKEE (reference sequence). This CDR3 has 15 residues. Here the CDR3 reads CASSRQGMDNQPQHF. DNA for the CDR3: TGTGCCAGCAGCAGACAGGGGATGGACAATCAGCCCCAGCATTTT.

J is TRBJ1-2 and V is TRBV7-2; D is undetermined. The CDR3 covers 12 residues. The germline V and J ends were trimmed by 2 bases and 6 bases, with 7 bases remaining between them. CDR1 and CDR2 (germline): SGHTA, FQGNSA. CDR3 coding DNA: TGTGCCAGCAGCTTACGCGGCGATGGCTACACCTTC. Amino acids: CASSLRGDGYTF.

The chain carries TRBV20-1 and TRBJ2-2; the D gene is possibly TRBD2 (5 bases). Germline V lookup: CDR1 DFQATT, CDR2 SNEGSKA (reference sequence). The CDR3 has 10 amino acids. V lost 6 bases and J 9 bases, leaving 8 bases between the germline ends. The CDR3 bases are TGCAGTGCCGGACTCCGGGAGCTGTTTTTT. Translation: CSAGLRELFF.

This clone was counted between two and nine times. The gene calls are TRBV28 and TRBJ2-5, with 8 bases lining up with TRBD2. This CDR3 spans 14 amino acids. In germline, CDR1 is MDHEN, CDR2 SYDVKM. V dropped 4 bases and J dropped 3; count of bases not matched to a gene: 4. The CDR3 is CASSSILAEETQYF. Here the CDR3 DNA reads TGTGCCAGCAGTTCCATACTAGCGGAAGAGACCCAGTACTTC. Full variable domain (missing parts from reference TRBV28 and TRBJ2-5): DVKVTQSSRYLVKRTGEKVFLECVQDMDHENMFWYRQDPGLGLRLIYFSYDVKMKEKGDIPEGYSVSREKKERFSLILESASTNQTSMYLCASSSILAEETQYFGPGTRLLVL.

This clone was found a few times. The rearrangement joins TRBV10-3 to TRBJ2-6; D perhaps matches TRBD1 (5 bases). Germline CDR1 reads ENHRY; CDR2 reads SYGVKD. This CDR3 is 15 amino acids long. V lost 8 bases and J 1 base, leaving 12 bases between the germline ends. The CDR3 here is CAIGFQGSGANVLTF. In DNA, the CDR3 is TGTGCCATCGGGTTCCAGGGTTCTGGGGCCAACGTCCTGACTTTC.

The chain uses TRBV6-6 and TRBJ2-7, with 10 bases matching TRBD1. CDR3 size: 15 residues. Germline V CDR1 and CDR2: MNHNY, SVGAGI (reference sequence). J gave up 5 bases and V 4 bases, and 8 bases lay outside the gene matches. The CDR3 reads CASSSTGTGVDEQYF. CDR3 in DNA: TGTGCCAGCAGTTCAACCGGGACAGGGGTCGACGAGCAGTACTTC.

This chain's CDR3 is CASSPSGVVTEAFF. The CDR3 DNA sequence: TGTGCCAGCTCACCATCCGGGGTAGTCACTGAAGCTTTCTTT. V is TRBV18 and J is TRBJ1-1; D not resolved. The CDR3 covers 14 residues. With 2 bases removed from V and 4 bases from J, the gap between germline ends came to 11 bases. Germline V lookup: CDR1 KGHSH, CDR2 LQKENI.

This clone has just a few counts. The chain recombines TRBV5-1 with TRBJ2-4; D might be TRBD2 (7 bases). Germline V gives CDR1 SGHRS, CDR2 YFSETQ. Trimming took off 1 base at V and 1 base at J, with 15 bases between the two ends. The CDR3 is 17 residues long. The CDR3 spells CASSLIGGLEAKNIQYF. CDR3 DNA: TGCGCCAGCAGCTTGATCGGGGGGCTTGAGGCCAAAAACATTCAGTACTTC.

This chain connects TRBV5-1 to TRBJ2-7, with TRBD2 identical over 9 bases. This CDR3 is 16 amino acids long. With 0 bases clipped from V and 4 bases from J, the junction kept 8 bases outside the gene matches. The V gene's germline CDR1 is SGHRS and CDR2 YFSETQ. The CDR3 coding sequence is TGCGCCAGCAGCTTGGCCGCAAGCGGGAGGCTATACGAGCAGTACTTC. Translated, it gives CASSLAASGRLYEQYF.

This clone occurred a few times. The chain is built from TRBV5-6 and TRBJ2-7; a possible D gene is TRBD1 (5 bases). V shed 1 base and J shed 2 bases, with 10 bases lying between them. Germline values: CDR1 SGHDT, CDR2 YYEEEE. CDR3 size: 14 residues. CDR3 residues: CASSLKGLAYEQYF. In nucleotides, the CDR3 is TGTGCCAGCAGCTTGAAGGGGCTAGCCTACGAGCAGTACTTC.